This record covers a single T cell receptor beta chain. The entry originates in a study of shared clonotypes between healthy human individuals. The CDR3 covers 15 residues. V shed 3 bases, J shed 0 bases, and the junction held 3 bases outside the gene matches. Germline V lookup: CDR1 MNHNS, CDR2 SASEGT. As handled by the study authors: Junction-only immunoSEQ sequences carried no quality scores, so filtering differed. Sequenced by immunoSEQ multiplex PCR; TCRdb stores in-frame clones only, minus some. The V and J calls and clone size are taken from that table; D and trimming were inferred from the DNA. The sample lists about 380,000 clones, about 96% occurring once.

This clonotype was sampled from a man aged 25 to 45 in good health. The sample consisted of memory CD8+ T cells sorted from blood. As to subset: CD45RO+ cells pooled with CCR7-negative TemRA cells. This rearrangement joins TRBV6-1 to TRBJ2-3, with 7 positions matching TRBD2. CDR3 amino acids: CASSERERSTDTQYF. As DNA, the CDR3 is TGTGCCAGCAGTGAGCGGGAGCGGAGCACAGATACGCAGTATTTT.